Ten or more counts support the clone carrying this T cell receptor beta chain. Its antigen is unidentified. The data originate from a study of regulatory T cells in long-lasting Graves disease. Combining iRepertoire HTBI primers with Arm-PCR of CDR3 regions, the authors built TCR beta libraries. In the authors' workflow: Throughout the samples, researchers identified fewer than 80 TRBV and 13 to 15 TRBJ segments. TCRdb analysed the multiplex PCR reads with MiXCR anew, one entry per CDR3 protein. The V and J calls were not made by the authors but by TCRdb's processing. Of approximately 470,000 distinct CDR3 sequences listed, 15% to 20% are singletons. Sample time point: newly diagnosed GD, antithyroid drugs for less than 3 months. Isolated PBMC RNA provided the starting material for the TCR library. Germline V lookup: CDR1 MDHEN, CDR2 SYDVKM. The CDR3 consists of 13 residues. Between the trimmed V and J ends, which lost 1 base and 5 bases, there was a span of 8 bases.

General study points: Whereas about a thousand public clonotypes were shared by new patients, persistent patients shared more, at approximately 2,700.

The sample also formed part of further work on T cells in Graves' hyperthyroidism and ophthalmopathy. That publication notes: Not enrolled were patients with uncontrolled infection, other autoimmune disease, pregnancy or lactation. A set of HTBI primers served as the primers for a first-round RT-PCR of the TCR CDR3.

The clonotype comes from a man between 35 and 55 years old with Graves disease. Sequenced material: peripheral blood mononuclear cells (PBMCs), taken at new diagnosis, from a patient treated with antithyroid drugs. The chain is built from TRBV28 and TRBJ2-5; weak D call: TRBD1 (5 bases). The CDR3 protein is CASSLFGAETQYF. CDR3 nucleotides: TGTGCCAGCAGTTTATTTGGGGCGGAGACCCAGTACTTC.